This T cell receptor beta chain appears in the sequencing data of a study of blood T cell repertoires in COVID-19. Study details: From the United States, Italy and Spain came samples of acute and convalescent COVID-19.

Per the original data handling: Using reference gene primer amplification, nucleated cell counts were estimated. Sequencing was performed with immunoSEQ multiplex PCR; in TCRdb, only in-frame clones are kept and a portion is missing. That table is the source of V, J and clone size, and D and trimming were worked out from the DNA. The table records around 97,000 clones, around 92% of them present only once. The CDR3 runs to 15 residues. Germline values: CDR1 LNHNV, CDR2 YYDKDF (reference sequence). V was trimmed by 2 bases and J by 4 bases, leaving 14 bases between them. This clone was picked up one time.

The sequence was collected from a woman aged 55-75 years with acute or convalescent COVID-19. Sequencing was carried out using peripheral blood. This sequence joins TRBV15 and TRBJ1-1; a possible D gene is TRBD1 (5 bases). In nucleotides, the CDR3 is TGTGCCACCAGCAGACAAGGGGCGGAGGGCACTGAAGCTTTCTTT. Translation: CATSRQGAEGTEAFF.